This entry describes one TCR beta chain. Its specificity is unknown. Trimming cost V 4 bases and J 4 bases; bases outside gene matches: 6. The CDR3 has 15 residues. Germline CDR1 is SNHLY and CDR2 is FYNNEI. TCRdb's table, derived via immunoSEQ multiplex PCR, lists solely in-frame clones and lacks some. The repertoire holds approximately 85,000 clones, 90% to 95% seen once, with about 1.1% in the top ten. The record originates from a study of graft-versus-host responses after intestinal transplantation. The source is a human donor who was the organ donor for an intestinal transplant. The chain combines TRBV2 with TRBJ1-4; TRBD1 matches at 7 bases. This specimen consisted of unstimulated CD8+ T cells sorted from spleen or lymph node cells, obtained before transplant. The DNA for the CDR3 is TGTGCCAGCAGTGGACAGGGCTCCTTTAATGAAAAACTGTTTTTT. It codes for CASSGQGSFNEKLFF. The entire variable domain, with the rest obtained from reference TRBV2 and TRBJ1-4, is as follows: EPEVTQTPSHQVTQMGQEVILRCVPISNHLYFYWYRQILGQKVEFLVSFYNNEISEKSEIFDDQFSVERPDGSNFTLKIRSTKLEDSAMYFCASSGQGSFNEKLFFGSGTQLSVL.